Below are 27 T cell receptor beta chains sequenced from a single sample in a study of blood T cell repertoires in COVID-19. Assay: immunoSEQ multiplex PCR; the TCRdb copy retains only in-frame clones and omits some. This table has 200,000 to 300,000 clones, about 80% appearing once. Sequencing was done on a sample of peripheral blood. The origin of the receptors is a woman aged 80 or over with acute or convalescent COVID-19.

The chain joins TRBV5-4 to TRBJ2-3; perhaps TRBD1 as D (5 bases). Looked up from germline, CDR1 is SGHNT and CDR2 is YYREEE (reference sequence). V dropped 4 bases and J dropped 2 bases, with 8 bases sitting between them. The CDR3 is 13 residues long. The CDR3 bases are TGTGCCAGCAGCGCCAGGGCCACAGATACGCAGTATTTT. Translated: CASSARATDTQYF.

The chain combines TRBV3-1 (or the pseudogene TRBV3-2) with TRBJ1-2; D perhaps matches TRBD1 (6 bases). V was clipped by 4 bases and J by 8 bases, with 29 bases between them. Germline loops: CDR1 LGHDT, CDR2 YNNKEL (reference sequence). CDR3 size: 18 residues. CDR3 in amino acids: CASSLMTGTVKRSRGYTF. In nucleotides, the CDR3 is TGTGCCAGCAGCCTAATGACAGGCACCGTCAAACGGTCTAGGGGCTACACCTTC.

The CDR3 protein is CASSASQTGNTIYF. CDR3 in DNA: TGTGCCAGCAGCGCTAGCCAAACTGGAAACACCATATATTTT. The rearrangement uses TRBV11-3 and TRBJ1-3; D gene ambiguous. The length of the CDR3 is 14 residues. Between the trimmed V and J ends, which lost 5 bases and 2 bases, there was a span of 10 bases. Germline CDR1 is SGHNT and CDR2 is YENEEA.

V is TRBV18 and J is TRBJ2-1; TRBD2 matches 7 bases. Trimming at V came to 4 bases and at J to 5 bases, leaving 5 bases not matched to a gene. The CDR3 consists of 14 residues. CDR1 is KGHSH, CDR2 LQKENI, per germline. CDR3 DNA: TGTGCCAGCTCACTTTCTAGCGGAAACAATGAGCAGTTCTTC. Translated, it gives CASSLSSGNNEQFF.

The chain carries TRBV5-1 and TRBJ2-1; D uncertain. The V and J ends lost 0 bases and 8 bases respectively, with 12 bases between them. CDR1 and CDR2 from the germline V gene are SGHRS and YFSETQ. The CDR3 sequence is 14 residues long. The CDR3 spells CASSLGQELHEQFF. For the CDR3, the DNA is TGCGCCAGCAGCTTGGGCCAGGAACTCCATGAGCAGTTCTTC. Based on the CDR3 plus reference TRBV5-1 and TRBJ2-1, the full variable domain is KAGVTQTPRYLIKTRGQQVTLSCSPISGHRSVSWYQQTPGQGLQFLFEYFSETQRNKGNFPGRFSGRQFSNSRSEMNVSTLELGDSALYLCASSLGQELHEQFFGPGTRLTVL.

The chain combines TRBV28 with TRBJ2-5; 9 positions match TRBD2. V gave up 8 bases and J gave up 3 bases; unmatched junction bases: 10. Germline V gives CDR1 MDHEN, CDR2 SYDVKM. There are 15 residues in the CDR3. This chain's CDR3 is CASLTVAGGKETQYF. The CDR3 region has the DNA TGTGCCAGCTTGACGGTGGCGGGAGGGAAAGAGACCCAGTACTTC.

The chain is built from TRBV28 and TRBJ2-7, with a possible D match to TRBD1 (5 bases). CDR1 is MDHEN, CDR2 SYDVKM, per germline. Trimming took 2 bases from V and 4 from J, leaving 6 bases between them. This CDR3 spans 12 amino acids. The CDR3 sequence is CASSLPGYEQYF. As DNA, the CDR3 is TGTGCCAGCAGTTTACCAGGGTACGAGCAGTACTTC.

The chain links TRBV29-1 to TRBJ1-3, with a tentative D call TRBD1 (5 bases). This CDR3 has 13 residues. The germline V gene has CDR1 SQVTM and CDR2 ANQGSEA. Trimming took 3 bases from V and 0 from J, leaving 6 bases between them. Written as DNA, the CDR3 is TGCAGCGTTGAGGGACTCTCTGGAAACACCATATATTTT. Translation gives CSVEGLSGNTIYF.

The V and J genes are TRBV7-8 and TRBJ2-3; 11 positions agree with TRBD1. V lost 5 bases, J lost 8 bases, and 12 bases stayed unmatched. The CDR3 contains 16 residues. CDR1 and CDR2 (germline): SGHVS, FQNEAQ. The CDR3 is CASSVRPGGQGVTQYF. The CDR3, as DNA: TGTGCCAGCAGCGTAAGGCCGGGGGGACAGGGGGTTACGCAGTATTTT.

The V call is TRBV29-1, the J call TRBJ2-7; TRBD1 matches 10 bases. The CDR3 totals 13 residues. Germline trimming cut 7 bases from V and 3 bases from J; bases unmatched to any gene: 6. The germline CDR1 and CDR2 sequences are SQVTM and ANQGSEA. This CDR3 is CSATGTGVYEQYF. The CDR3 region has the DNA TGCAGCGCCACCGGGACAGGGGTCTACGAGCAGTACTTC.

This chain uses TRBV19 with TRBJ1-2; TRBD1 might be the D (5 bases). This CDR3 comprises 15 residues. In germline, CDR1 is LNHDA, CDR2 SQIVND (reference sequence). Trimming pared 2 bases from V and 4 bases from J, leaving 14 bases between. The CDR3 DNA follows: TGTGCCAGTAGTATACCCCGGACAACGCCCTATGGCTACACCTTC. Translated, it gives CASSIPRTTPYGYTF.

This clone was counted a few times. The genes are TRBV7-8 and TRBJ2-7; 9 positions agree with TRBD1. J lost 2 bases, V lost 2 bases, and 7 bases had no gene match. The CDR3 contains 16 residues. Germline CDR1 SGHVS, CDR2 FQNEAQ. The CDR3 loop reads CASSLSGQGQTYEQYF. The CDR3 DNA reads as TGTGCCAGCAGCTTATCGGGACAGGGCCAGACCTACGAGCAGTACTTC.

This chain joins TRBV5-1 and TRBJ1-2; 9 nucleotides align to TRBD1. The CDR3 is 16 amino acids. Germline values: CDR1 SGHRS, CDR2 YFSETQ. Trimming at V came to 0 bases and at J to 7 bases, leaving 10 bases not matched to a gene. CDR3 protein: CASSLGLQGAKGGYTF. As DNA, the CDR3 is TGCGCCAGCAGCTTGGGACTACAGGGGGCGAAGGGTGGCTACACCTTC.

V usage is TRBV9 and J usage is TRBJ2-3; TRBD2 matches at 8 bases. CDR1 SGDLS and CDR2 YYNGEE come from the germline V gene. This CDR3 has 16 amino acids. Trimming removed 4 bases from V and 0 bases from J; junction bases left unmatched: 7. CDR3 DNA sequence: TGTGCCAGCAGCCTGGGCGGGGGGTCTAGCACAGATACGCAGTATTTT. This codes for CASSLGGGSSTDTQYF. Drawing the rest from reference TRBV9 and TRBJ2-3, the complete variable domain is DSGVTQTPKHLITATGQRVTLRCSPRSGDLSVYWYQQSLDQGLQFLIQYYNGEERAKGNILERFSAQQFPDLHSELNLSSLELGDSALYFCASSLGGGSSTDTQYFGPGTRLTVL.

The V call is TRBV29-1, the J call TRBJ1-1; a possible D gene is TRBD1 (5 bases). V lost 5 bases and J lost 1, with 11 bases in between. The CDR3 is made up of 13 amino acids. Per germline, CDR1 SQVTM and CDR2 ANQGSEA. CDR3 DNA sequence: TGCAGCGTTAGTCAGGGAGGGAACACTGAAGCTTTCTTT. Protein: CSVSQGGNTEAFF.

CDR3 nucleotide sequence: TGTGCCAGCAGGTCAGGGTCAGCCTCTGGAAACACCATATATTTT. Amino acids: CASRSGSASGNTIYF. The genes are TRBV27 and TRBJ1-3; tentative D call: TRBD1 (5 bases). Trimming removed 6 bases from V and 0 bases from J, with 12 bases in between. Per germline, CDR1 MNHEY and CDR2 SMNVEV (reference sequence). The CDR3 loop spans 15 amino acids.

This chain links TRBV6-2 or TRBV6-3 with TRBJ2-7; the match to TRBD1 covers 11 bases. Germline V gene lookup returns CDR1 MNHEY and CDR2 SVGEGT. The CDR3 loop spans 17 amino acids. J was trimmed by 2 bases and V by 2 bases; bases with no gene match: 8. CDR3: CASSYVPGTGGPYEQYF. The DNA for the CDR3 is TGTGCCAGCAGTTACGTCCCCGGGACAGGGGGGCCCTACGAGCAGTACTTC.

The CDR3 spells CASSNAQGAFNQPQHF. As DNA, the CDR3 is TGTGCCAGCAGCAACGCACAGGGGGCCTTCAATCAGCCCCAGCATTTT. V gene TRBV7-2 combines with J gene TRBJ1-5; 9 bases are a match to TRBD1. This CDR3 is built from 16 residues. Germline values: CDR1 SGHTA, CDR2 FQGNSA. With 5 bases clipped from V and 3 bases from J, the junction kept 8 bases outside the gene matches.

The chain employs TRBV7-2 and TRBJ2-5; 7 bases map to TRBD1. Germline CDR1 and CDR2: SGHTA and FQGNSA. There are 15 residues in the CDR3. The trim removed 3 bases at V and 2 bases at J, leaving 6 bases unmatched. The CDR3 loop is CASSFQTGNQETQYF. The CDR3 DNA sequence: TGTGCCAGCAGCTTCCAGACAGGGAATCAAGAGACCCAGTACTTC.

The chain recombines TRBV5-1 with TRBJ2-6, with a tentative D call TRBD2 (5 bases). The CDR3 is 15 amino acids. The germline V and J ends were trimmed by 0 bases and 1 base, with 5 bases remaining between them. The V gene's germline CDR1 is SGHRS and CDR2 YFSETQ. The chain's CDR3 is CASSLGGSGANVLTF. The CDR3 nucleotides read TGCGCCAGCAGCTTGGGAGGGTCTGGGGCCAACGTCCTGACTTTC.

The chain links TRBV28 to TRBJ2-1; possibly TRBD2 for D (6 bases). CDR1 and CDR2 (germline): MDHEN, SYDVKM. CDR3 length equals 16 residues. With 4 bases removed from V and 7 bases from J, the gap between germline ends came to 20 bases. The CDR3 reads CASSSTLLGLWNEQFF. DNA of the CDR3: TGTGCCAGCAGTTCCACCCTGCTGGGACTGTGGAATGAGCAGTTCTTC.

In this sample, this clone turned up a few times. The V and J genes are TRBV28 and TRBJ1-4; 9 positions agree with TRBD1. Per germline, CDR1 MDHEN and CDR2 SYDVKM. Trimming at V came to 4 bases and at J to 8 bases, leaving 11 bases not matched to a gene. The CDR3 length is 16 residues. CDR3 loop: CASSSNTGGAKEKLFF. DNA for the CDR3: TGTGCCAGCAGTTCGAACACAGGGGGCGCAAAGGAAAAACTGTTTTTT.

The V and J genes are TRBV24-1 and TRBJ2-1; a possible D gene is TRBD1 (6 bases). Trimming took off 3 bases at V and 1 base at J, with 15 bases between the two ends. The CDR3 contains 17 residues. The V gene's germline CDR1 is KGHDR and CDR2 SFDVKD. The CDR3 nucleotides are TGTGCCACCAGTGATCCGGACAGCGGACCTTCCTACAATGAGCAGTTCTTC. Translating gives CATSDPDSGPSYNEQFF.

The chain combines TRBV11-2 with TRBJ2-2; 9 bases match TRBD2. Germline trimming cut 4 bases from V and 7 bases from J; bases unmatched to any gene: 10. This CDR3 is 16 amino acids long. The V gene's germline CDR1 is SGHAT and CDR2 FQNNGV. In DNA, the CDR3 is TGTGCCAGCAGCTGGGGACCTAGCGGGATTGGCGGGGAGCTGTTTTTT. It specifies CASSWGPSGIGGELFF.

The CDR3 sequence is CSVERTRGENIQYF. The DNA for the CDR3 is TGCAGCGTTGAAAGAACCAGAGGTGAAAACATTCAGTACTTC. The V call is TRBV29-1, the J call TRBJ2-4; D call uncertain. This CDR3 is 14 amino acids long. Germline CDR1 reads SQVTM; CDR2 reads ANQGSEA. Trimming stripped 2 bases from V and 5 bases from J, with 13 bases between.

The chain's CDR3 is CASSRKTGINYGYTF. CDR3 bases: TGTGCCAGTAGTCGAAAGACAGGGATTAACTATGGCTACACCTTC. The V gene is TRBV19, the J gene TRBJ1-2; TRBD1 agrees at 7 bases. V trimming: 5 bases; J trimming: 1 base; junction bases outside the gene matches: 7. CDR3 length: 15 residues. The germline V gene encodes CDR1 LNHDA and CDR2 SQIVND (reference sequence).

The chain has TRBV6-6 and TRBJ2-7; the D gene is possibly TRBD1 (6 bases). Trimming removed 6 bases from V and 4 bases from J, with 13 bases in between. Germline lookup yields CDR1 MNHNY and CDR2 SVGAGI (reference sequence). The CDR3 is made up of 13 amino acids. For the CDR3, the DNA is TGTGCCAGCAGGGGGGCTGGTAGTTACGAGCAGTACTTC. Translation: CASRGAGSYEQYF.